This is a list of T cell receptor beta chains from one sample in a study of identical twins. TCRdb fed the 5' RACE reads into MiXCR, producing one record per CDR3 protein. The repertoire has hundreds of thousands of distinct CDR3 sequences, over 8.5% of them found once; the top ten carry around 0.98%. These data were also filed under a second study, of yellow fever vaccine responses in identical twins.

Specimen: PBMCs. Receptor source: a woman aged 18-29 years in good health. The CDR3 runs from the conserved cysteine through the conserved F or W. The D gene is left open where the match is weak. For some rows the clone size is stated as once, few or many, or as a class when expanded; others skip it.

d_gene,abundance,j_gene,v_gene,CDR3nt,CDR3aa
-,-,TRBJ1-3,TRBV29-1,TGCAGCGTTAGCCAGAGCTCTGGAAACACCATATATTTT,CSVSQSSGNTIYF
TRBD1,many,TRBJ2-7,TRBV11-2,TGTGCCAGCAGCCGGGACAGGCTCCACATCTCATACTCCTACGAGCAGTACTTC,CASSRDRLHISYSYEQYF
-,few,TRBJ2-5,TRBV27,TGTGCCAGCAGTTTCCGGCGGTACGGAGAGACCCAGTACTTC,CASSFRRYGETQYF
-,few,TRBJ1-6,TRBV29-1,TGCAGCGTTACCTTCGGGGGAACAGGTTCACCCCTCCACTTT,CSVTFGGTGSPLHF
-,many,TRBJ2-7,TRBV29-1,TGCAGCGCCTCCTACGAGCAGTACTTC,CSASYEQYF
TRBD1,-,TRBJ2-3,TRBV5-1,TGCGCCAGCAGCTTGGGTTCCAGGGGGCGCGAAGATACGCAGTATTTT,CASSLGSRGREDTQYF
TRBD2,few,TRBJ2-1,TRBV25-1,TGTGCCAGCAGTGAATACGGCGGGAGTACACACAATGAGCAGTTCTTC,CASSEYGGSTHNEQFF
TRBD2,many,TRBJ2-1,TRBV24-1,TGTGCCACCAGTGACCGCGGGACTAGCGGGTCTTTCTACAATGAGCAGTTCTTC,CATSDRGTSGSFYNEQFF
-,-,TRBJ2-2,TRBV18,TGTGCCAGCTCAGACTACTTCACCGGGGAGCTGTTTTTT,CASSDYFTGELFF
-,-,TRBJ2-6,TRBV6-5,TGTGCCAGCAGTTCCCCGCGGAGGGGAGGTGGGGCCAACGTCCTGACTTTC,CASSSPRRGGGANVLTF
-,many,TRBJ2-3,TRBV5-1,TGCGCCAGCAGCTTGGTAGGGGGTCCCACAGATACGCAGTATTTT,CASSLVGGPTDTQYF
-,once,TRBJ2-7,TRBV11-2,TGTGCCAGCAGCTTAGTATACAGGGCCTACGAGCAGTACTTC,CASSLVYRAYEQYF
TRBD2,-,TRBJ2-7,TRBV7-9,TGTGCCAGCAGCTCCAAGCTAGCGGGAGCCTCCAACTACGAGCAGTACTTC,CASSSKLAGASNYEQYF
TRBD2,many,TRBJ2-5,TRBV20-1,TGCAGTGCTAGTTTCAGCGGGGTGGAGACCCAGTACTTC,CSASFSGVETQYF
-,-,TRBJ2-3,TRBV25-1,TGTGCCAGCAGCAAACTAGCGGGACAGGGAGATACGCAGTATTTT,CASSKLAGQGDTQYF
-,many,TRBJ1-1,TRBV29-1,TGCAGCGCGGAAAGGCCGGGACAAAAGAACACTGAAGCTTTCTTT,CSAERPGQKNTEAFF
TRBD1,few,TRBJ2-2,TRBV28,TGTGCCAGCAGTCCCCACAGGGGGGACACCGGGGAGCTGTTTTTT,CASSPHRGDTGELFF
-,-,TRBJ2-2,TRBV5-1,TGCGCCAGCAGCCCGGTTGGGCAGGGAGGGGGCACCGGGGAGCTGTTTTTT,CASSPVGQGGGTGELFF
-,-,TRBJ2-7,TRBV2,TGTGCCAGCACCGCCGAAACCTACGAGCAGTACTTC,CASTAETYEQYF
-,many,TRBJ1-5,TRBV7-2,TGTGCCAGCAGCTTAGAGGGGGGCGGTCAGCCCCAGCATTTT,CASSLEGGGQPQHF
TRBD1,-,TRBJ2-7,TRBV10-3,TGTGCCATCGGGGAGACAGGGTCGGGCGAGCAGTACTTC,CAIGETGSGEQYF
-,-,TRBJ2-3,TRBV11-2,TGTGCCAGCAGCTTACGGGGGACGAGCACAGATACGCAGTATTTT,CASSLRGTSTDTQYF
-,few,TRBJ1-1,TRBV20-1,TGCAGTGCGCAAGGACCGAACACTGAAGCTTTCTTT,CSAQGPNTEAFF
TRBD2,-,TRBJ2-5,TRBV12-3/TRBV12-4,TGTGCCAGCAGCCCTACTAGCGCGGTAGAGACCCAGTACTTC,CASSPTSAVETQYF
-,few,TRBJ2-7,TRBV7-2,TGTGCCAGCAGCCCTAAGGACACGAGGGTTCTACACGAGCAGTACTTC,CASSPKDTRVLHEQYF
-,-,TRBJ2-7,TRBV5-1,TGCGCCAGCAGCTTGGTAGGCACGACCTACGAGCAGTACTTC,CASSLVGTTYEQYF
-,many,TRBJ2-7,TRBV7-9,TGTGCCAGCAGCTTAGACGCCATACGGACCTACGAGCAGTACTTC,CASSLDAIRTYEQYF